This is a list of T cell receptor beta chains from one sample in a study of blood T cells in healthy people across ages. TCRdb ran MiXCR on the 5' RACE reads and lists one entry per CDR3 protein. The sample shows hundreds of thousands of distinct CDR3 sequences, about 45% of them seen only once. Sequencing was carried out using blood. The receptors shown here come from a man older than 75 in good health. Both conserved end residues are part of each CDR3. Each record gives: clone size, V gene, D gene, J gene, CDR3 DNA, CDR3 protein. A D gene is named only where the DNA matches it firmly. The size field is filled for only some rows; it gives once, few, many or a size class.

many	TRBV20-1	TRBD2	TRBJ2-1	TGCAGTGCATTATCCGGGACTAGGACCTACAATGAGCAGTTCTTC	CSALSGTRTYNEQFF
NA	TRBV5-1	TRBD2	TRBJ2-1	TGCGCCAGCAGCTTGGTTGTAGCGGGGGCAAATGAGCAGTTCTTC	CASSLVVAGANEQFF
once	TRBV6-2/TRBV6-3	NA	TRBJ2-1	TGTGCCAGCAGTCCCAGGGGGGACAGCTCCTACAATGAGCAGTTCTTC	CASSPRGDSSYNEQFF
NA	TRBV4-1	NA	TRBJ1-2	TGCGCCAGCACCCCGAACGAACAGGTTACCTATGGCTACACCTTC	CASTPNEQVTYGYTF
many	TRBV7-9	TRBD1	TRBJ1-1	TGTGCCAGCAGCCCGTCACAGGGGATGAACACTGAAGCTTTCTTT	CASSPSQGMNTEAFF
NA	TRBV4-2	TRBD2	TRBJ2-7	TGTGCCAGCAGCCAAGCCCCCCTACTAGCGGCTAGCTCCTACGAGCAGTACTTC	CASSQAPLLAASSYEQYF
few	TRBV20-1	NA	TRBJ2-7	TGCAGTGCTAGAGAGGTTTTGAACAGTGACGAGCAGTACTTC	CSAREVLNSDEQYF
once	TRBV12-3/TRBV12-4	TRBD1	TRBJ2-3	TGTGCCAGCAGCCCTAGACCCGGGACAGTGGTCGTCGATACGCAGTATTTT	CASSPRPGTVVVDTQYF
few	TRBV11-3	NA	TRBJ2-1	TGTGCCAGCAGCTTAACGGGCGGGGTTTACAATGAGCAGTTCTTC	CASSLTGGVYNEQFF
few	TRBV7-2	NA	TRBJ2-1	TGTGCCAGCAGCTTAGATGGCCCTTTGGATGAGCAGTTCTTC	CASSLDGPLDEQFF
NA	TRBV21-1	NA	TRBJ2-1	TGTGCCAGCAGTAAATACAGTTTGGCGGGCCATGAGCAGTTCTTC	CASSKYSLAGHEQFF